The next 32 T cell receptor beta chains were all read from a single sample in a study of blood T cell repertoires in COVID-19. The protocol was immunoSEQ multiplex PCR, while the TCRdb copy is restricted to in-frame clones and leaves out a portion. The sample records about 73,000 clones, 75% to 90% being singletons. The specimen sequenced was peripheral blood. The receptor source for this set is a man older than 75 with acute or convalescent COVID-19.

CDR3 DNA sequence: TGTGCCAGCAGTTTAACGAGGATTTTGAGGAATGGCTACACCTTC. Encoded protein: CASSLTRILRNGYTF. J is TRBJ1-2 and V is TRBV28; no firm D call. Germline CDR1 MDHEN, CDR2 SYDVKM. V was shortened by 2 bases and J by 6 bases, with 16 bases between the two germline ends. There are 15 residues in the CDR3.

This chain uses TRBV3-1 (or the pseudogene TRBV3-2) with TRBJ1-1, with D hard to call. The CDR3 runs to 14 residues. The germline V gene has CDR1 LGHDT and CDR2 YNNKEL (reference sequence). V lost 4 bases and J 6 bases, leaving 15 bases between the germline ends. CDR3 in amino acids: CASSRGGFGAEAFF. The CDR3 coding sequence is TGTGCCAGCAGCCGAGGAGGATTCGGGGCTGAAGCTTTCTTT.

This chain connects TRBV9 to TRBJ2-7; 9 positions agree with TRBD1. Germline CDR1 SGDLS, CDR2 YYNGEE. J was trimmed by 3 bases and V by 3 bases; bases with no gene match: 7. This CDR3 spans 15 amino acids. DNA of the CDR3: TGTGCCAGCAGCGGGGGGACAGGGTGGATCTACGAGCAGTACTTC. Translated: CASSGGTGWIYEQYF.

CDR3 nucleotides: TGTGCCAGCAGCCCCCGAGGGGGTAGTATCTCAGATACGCAGTATTTT. Protein sequence: CASSPRGGSISDTQYF. The chain is built from TRBV9 and TRBJ2-3; maybe TRBD1 (6 bases). Deletions cut 4 bases from V and 4 bases from J, with 19 bases between. CDR1 SGDLS and CDR2 YYNGEE come from the germline V gene. The CDR3 has 16 residues.

The CDR3 DNA reads as TGCGCCAGCAGCTTACTCGACAGGGGGTATGGCTACACCTTC. Protein: CASSLLDRGYGYTF. The chain links TRBV5-1 to TRBJ1-2; TRBD1 matches 9 bases. The ends lost 2 bases at V and 5 bases at J; junction bases unmatched: 4. The CDR3 spans 14 residues. CDR1 is SGHRS and CDR2 is YFSETQ in the germline V gene.

The CDR3 spells CASSEGASQTQYF. The CDR3 nucleotides read TGTGCCAGCAGCGAAGGAGCGTCGCAGACCCAGTACTTC. The gene calls are TRBV7-8 and TRBJ2-5; no clear D. This CDR3 comprises 13 residues. V was trimmed by 5 bases and J by 6 bases, leaving 13 bases between them. From germline, CDR1 is SGHVS and CDR2 FQNEAQ.

This CDR3 reads CASSTNYGVNSPLHF. In DNA, the CDR3 is TGTGCCAGCAGCACCAATTACGGGGTCAATTCACCCCTCCACTTT. This chain connects TRBV7-8 to TRBJ1-6; D not resolved. V lost 5 bases, J lost 7 bases, and 15 bases lay in between. Germline lookup yields CDR1 SGHVS and CDR2 FQNEAQ. This CDR3 has 15 amino acids.

J is TRBJ1-2 and V is TRBV6-5, with D possibly TRBD1 on 5 matching bases. Trimming cost V 7 bases and J 8 bases, with 23 bases left between them. CDR1 MNHEY and CDR2 SVGAGI come from the germline V gene. The CDR3 covers 15 residues. The CDR3 is CASTLSGASPGGYTF. The CDR3 coding sequence is TGTGCCAGCACCCTAAGTGGGGCATCCCCCGGGGGCTACACCTTC.

V gene TRBV6-5 combines with J gene TRBJ2-7, with TRBD1 identical over 8 bases. This CDR3 comprises 15 residues. After removal of 5 bases from V and 2 bases from J, the junction contained 8 bases not matched to a gene. The V gene's germline CDR1 is MNHEY and CDR2 SVGAGI. CDR3 nucleotides: TGTGCCAGCAGTCACCGAGGACAGGGCCCCTACGAGCAGTACTTC. Translated: CASSHRGQGPYEQYF.

This chain connects TRBV5-1 to TRBJ2-3, with no clear D. Trimming took 0 bases from V and 3 from J, leaving 8 bases between them. CDR3 length equals 14 residues. The germline CDR1 and CDR2 sequences are SGHRS and YFSETQ. Here the CDR3 reads CASSLGTETDTQYF. For the CDR3, the DNA is TGCGCCAGCAGCTTGGGTACAGAGACAGATACGCAGTATTTT.

The J gene is TRBJ2-3, the V gene TRBV5-4, with D unclear. The ends were cut back, 6 bases at V and 3 bases at J, with 11 bases in the middle. Germline-derived CDR1 and CDR2 are SGHNT and YYREEE (reference sequence). The length of the CDR3 is 13 residues. Here the CDR3 reads CASTIRRTDTQYF. CDR3 DNA: TGTGCCAGCACCATTAGGCGGACAGATACGCAGTATTTT.

A single count supports this clone. The V call is TRBV3-1 (or the pseudogene TRBV3-2), the J call TRBJ1-1; possible D gene TRBD1, 6 bases. CDR1 and CDR2 (germline): LGHDT, YNNKEL (reference sequence). This CDR3 is 12 amino acids long. Trimming left V 3 bases short and J 11 bases short, with 13 bases between. Here the CDR3 DNA reads TGTGCCAGCAGCCATGGGGGCAGTCGTGCTTTCTTT. Protein sequence: CASSHGGSRAFF.

The J gene is TRBJ2-2, the V gene TRBV24-1, with 11 positions matching TRBD1. The CDR3 loop spans 18 amino acids. Germline CDR1 and CDR2: KGHDR and SFDVKD. The ends lost 4 bases at V and 6 bases at J; junction bases unmatched: 12. The CDR3 DNA is TGTGCCACCAGTGACCCTACCCGGACAGGGGGCTACTCCGGGGAGCTGTTTTTT. Translation: CATSDPTRTGGYSGELFF.

The rearrangement uses TRBV2 and TRBJ1-2; possible D gene TRBD1, 6 bases. The germline V gene has CDR1 SNHLY and CDR2 FYNNEI. The CDR3 loop spans 14 amino acids. Trimming left V 1 base short and J 4 bases short, with 10 bases between. CDR3 sequence reads: CASSEGRGSYGYTF. CDR3 nucleotide sequence: TGTGCCAGCAGTGAAGGCAGGGGATCCTATGGCTACACCTTC.

The rearrangement links TRBV11-2 to TRBJ2-4; perhaps TRBD2 as D (5 bases). V dropped 3 bases and J dropped 0 bases, with 12 bases sitting between them. From germline, CDR1 is SGHAT and CDR2 FQNNGV. The CDR3 covers 16 residues. This chain's CDR3 is CASSLAAGLAKNIQYF. In DNA form, the CDR3 reads TGTGCCAGCAGCTTGGCCGCGGGTCTAGCCAAAAACATTCAGTACTTC.

V gene TRBV5-1 combines with J gene TRBJ2-2; tentatively, D is TRBD1 (5 bases). The CDR3 loop spans 15 amino acids. Germline V gives CDR1 SGHRS, CDR2 YFSETQ. Trimming stripped 3 bases from V and 5 bases from J, with 14 bases between. The CDR3 sequence is CASSYPRVGTGELFF. The DNA of the CDR3 is TGCGCCAGCAGCTACCCCAGGGTAGGGACCGGGGAGCTGTTTTTT. The whole variable domain, remainder taken from reference TRBV5-1 and TRBJ2-2, is KAGVTQTPRYLIKTRGQQVTLSCSPISGHRSVSWYQQTPGQGLQFLFEYFSETQRNKGNFPGRFSGRQFSNSRSEMNVSTLELGDSALYLCASSYPRVGTGELFFGEGSRLTVL.

Here the CDR3 DNA reads TGTGCCAGCAGCAGAACAACCGGGACAGGGTCTATGAACACTGAAGCTTTCTTT. Its protein product is CASSRTTGTGSMNTEAFF. J is TRBJ1-1 and V is TRBV9; 9 nucleotides match TRBD1. CDR1 SGDLS and CDR2 YYNGEE come from the germline V gene. The ends lost 4 bases at V and 0 bases at J; junction bases unmatched: 13. The CDR3 has 18 residues.

In regard to this clone: The same CDR3 is also encoded by other DNA sequences in this sample. The chain has TRBV28 and TRBJ1-1; 11 nucleotides line up with TRBD1. Germline CDR1 is MDHEN and CDR2 is SYDVKM. The J segment lost 3 bases and the V segment lost 4 bases, leaving 1 base of the junction unmatched. The CDR3 covers 14 residues. DNA of the CDR3: TGTGCCAGCAGTTCGGGACAGGGGGACACTGAAGCTTTCTTT. Protein sequence: CASSSGQGDTEAFF.

Only one count was recorded for this clone. The chain recombines TRBV18 with TRBJ2-7; 10 bases line up with TRBD1. The CDR3 runs 14 residues. Germline V CDR1 and CDR2: KGHSH, LQKENI. V shed 3 bases and J 6 bases; nucleotides not matched to a gene: 5. CDR3 loop: CASSPAGTGAEQYF. The CDR3 DNA follows: TGTGCCAGCTCACCGGCCGGGACAGGGGCCGAGCAGTACTTC.

This chain uses TRBV11-2 with TRBJ1-1; D uncertain. Germline V gene data show CDR1 as SGHAT and CDR2 as FQNNGV. The CDR3 contains 15 residues. With 8 bases removed from V and 0 bases from J, the gap between germline ends came to 16 bases. The DNA of the CDR3 is TGTGCCAGCGGGCCCCGTCTCCCCATGAACACTGAAGCTTTCTTT. Translated, it gives CASGPRLPMNTEAFF.

The J gene is TRBJ2-1, the V gene TRBV5-4; D unresolved. This CDR3 is 13 amino acids long. From germline, CDR1 is SGHNT and CDR2 YYREEE (reference sequence). Trimming stripped 4 bases from V and 5 bases from J, with 10 bases between. In DNA, the CDR3 is TGTGCCAGCAGCCTGGGCGGTGACAATGAGCAGTTCTTC. This gives the protein CASSLGGDNEQFF.

The V and J genes are TRBV20-1 and TRBJ2-1; 10 bases align to TRBD2. CDR3 length: 16 residues. V lost 3 bases and J lost 5; bases outside the gene matches: 10. Germline lookup yields CDR1 DFQATT and CDR2 SNEGSKA (reference sequence). CDR3 protein: CSASSSSGRPNNEQFF. CDR3 sequence (DNA): TGCAGTGCTAGTAGTAGTAGCGGGAGGCCCAACAATGAGCAGTTCTTC.

This chain connects TRBV5-6 to TRBJ1-2, with TRBD1 matching 12 bases. Per the germline V gene, CDR1 is SGHDT and CDR2 is YYEEEE. The J segment lost 4 bases and the V segment lost 3 bases, leaving 7 bases of the junction unmatched. The CDR3 has 16 residues. The CDR3 is CASSSFQGQGAYGYTF. CDR3 in DNA: TGTGCCAGCAGCTCATTCCAGGGACAGGGGGCCTATGGCTACACCTTC.

The rearrangement joins TRBV5-1 to TRBJ1-1, with a possible D match to TRBD1 (5 bases). This CDR3 comprises 15 residues. Germline V gives CDR1 SGHRS, CDR2 YFSETQ. With 0 bases removed from V and 0 bases from J, the gap between germline ends came to 9 bases. The CDR3 loop is CASSLAGGMNTEAFF. The CDR3 DNA follows: TGCGCCAGCAGCTTGGCGGGGGGGATGAACACTGAAGCTTTCTTT.

This chain joins TRBV7-2 and TRBJ1-6, with D possibly matching TRBD1 (5 bases). V was cut by 1 base and J by 9 bases, with 13 bases left in between. Germline values: CDR1 SGHTA, CDR2 FQGNSA. The CDR3 runs to 15 residues. The CDR3: CASSLVGGSISPLHF. The CDR3 DNA reads TGTGCCAGCAGCTTAGTGGGGGGGTCAATTTCACCCCTCCACTTT.

This clone has only one observation. The gene calls are TRBV7-8 and TRBJ1-4, with TRBD1 identical over 9 bases. Germline V gene data show CDR1 as SGHVS and CDR2 as FQNEAQ. This CDR3 comprises 13 residues. V lost 10 bases, J lost 8 bases, and 8 bases stayed unmatched. The CDR3 DNA follows: TGTGCCACCACACAGGGGGCTCGAGAAAAACTGTTTTTT. It specifies CATTQGAREKLFF. The full variable domain, with the rest looked up from reference TRBV7-8 and TRBJ1-4, is GAGVSQSPRYKVAKRGQDVALRCDPISGHVSLFWYQQALGQGPEFLTYFQNEAQLDKSGLPSDRFFAERPEGSVSTLKIQRTQQEDSAVYLCATTQGAREKLFFGSGTQLSVL.

This clone has more than one count but fewer than ten. V gene TRBV6-2 or TRBV6-3 combines with J gene TRBJ1-6; D gene ambiguous. V dropped 5 bases and J dropped 9 bases, with 8 bases sitting between them. The CDR3 runs to 12 residues. CDR1 and CDR2 from the germline V gene are MNHEY and SVGEGT. CDR3 region: CASSLYRSPLHF. The CDR3 DNA sequence: TGTGCCAGCAGTCTCTACCGTTCACCCCTCCACTTT.

The chain employs TRBV7-8 and TRBJ1-1; D may be TRBD1 (5 bases). V was trimmed by 0 bases and J by 5 bases, leaving 10 bases between them. Germline CDR1 reads SGHVS; CDR2 reads FQNEAQ. The length of the CDR3 is 14 residues. In nucleotides, the CDR3 is TGTGCCAGCAGCTTAGCGGGGCTGGGAACTGAAGCTTTCTTT. This codes for CASSLAGLGTEAFF.

The rearrangement links TRBV19 to TRBJ1-1, with 9 bases aligning to TRBD1. The CDR3 has 14 amino acids. Germline assignment: CDR1 LNHDA and CDR2 SQIVND (reference sequence). J was trimmed by 5 bases and V by 5 bases; bases with no gene match: 6. CDR3 in DNA: TGTGCCAGTAGTGCGGGACAGGGAGAGACTGAAGCTTTCTTT. The encoded protein is CASSAGQGETEAFF.

This clone was detected only once. The V call is TRBV9, the J call TRBJ1-5, with D maybe TRBD1 (5 bases). V lost 1 base, J lost 5 bases, and 10 bases lay in between. The CDR3 covers 14 residues. CDR1 and CDR2 from the germline V gene are SGDLS and YYNGEE. In nucleotides, the CDR3 is TGTGCCAGCAGCGTAAGGGGAGGGGATCAGCCCCAGCATTTT. Protein product: CASSVRGGDQPQHF.

The J gene is TRBJ1-1, the V gene TRBV25-1; TRBD1 matches at 10 bases. The CDR3 consists of 15 residues. The junction had 7 bases not matched to a gene; V was cut back by 2 bases and J by 7 bases. CDR1 is MGHDK, CDR2 SYGVNS, per germline. CDR3 amino acids: CASSERTGGSDEAFF. CDR3 in DNA: TGTGCCAGCAGTGAACGGACAGGGGGTTCGGATGAAGCTTTCTTT.

The chain combines TRBV21-1 with TRBJ1-5. TRBV21-1 is designated a pseudogene. This CDR3 comprises 12 residues. The CDR3 sequence is CASSKGEQPQHF. CDR3 coding DNA: TGTGCCAGCAGCAAAGGCGAACAGCCCCAGCATTTT.